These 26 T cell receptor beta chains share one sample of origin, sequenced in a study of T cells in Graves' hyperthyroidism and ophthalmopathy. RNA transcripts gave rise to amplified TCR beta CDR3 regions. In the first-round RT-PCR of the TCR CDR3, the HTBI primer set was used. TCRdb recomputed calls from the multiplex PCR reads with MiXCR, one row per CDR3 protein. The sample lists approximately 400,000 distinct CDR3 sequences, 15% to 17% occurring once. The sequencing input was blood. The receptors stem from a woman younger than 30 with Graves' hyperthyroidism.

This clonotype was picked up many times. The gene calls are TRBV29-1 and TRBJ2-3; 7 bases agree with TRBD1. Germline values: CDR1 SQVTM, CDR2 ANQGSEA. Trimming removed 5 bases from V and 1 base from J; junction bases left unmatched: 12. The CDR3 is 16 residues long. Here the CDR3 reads CSVQKIIGTGTDTQYF. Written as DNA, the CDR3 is TGCAGCGTTCAGAAGATCATCGGGACAGGCACAGATACGCAGTATTTT.

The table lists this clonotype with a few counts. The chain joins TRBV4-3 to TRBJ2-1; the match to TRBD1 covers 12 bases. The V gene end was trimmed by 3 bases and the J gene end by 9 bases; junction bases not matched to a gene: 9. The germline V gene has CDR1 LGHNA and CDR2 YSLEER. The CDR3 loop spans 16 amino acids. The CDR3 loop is CASSHLGTGGRGEQFF. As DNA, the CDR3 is TGCGCCAGCAGCCATCTCGGGACAGGGGGCAGGGGTGAGCAGTTCTTC.

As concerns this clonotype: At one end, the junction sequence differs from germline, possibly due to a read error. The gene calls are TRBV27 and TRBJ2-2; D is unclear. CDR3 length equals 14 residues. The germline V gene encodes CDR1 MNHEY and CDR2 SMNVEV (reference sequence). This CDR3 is CASSLRRNTRELFF. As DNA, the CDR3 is TGTGCCAGCAGTTTGCGGCGGAACACCAGGGAGCTGTTTTTT.

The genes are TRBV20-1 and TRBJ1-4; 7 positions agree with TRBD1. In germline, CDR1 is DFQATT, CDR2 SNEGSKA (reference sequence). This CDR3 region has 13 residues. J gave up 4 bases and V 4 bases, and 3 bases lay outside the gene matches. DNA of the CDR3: TGCAGTGCTAAGACAGGGAGTAATGAAAAACTGTTTTTT. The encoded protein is CSAKTGSNEKLFF.

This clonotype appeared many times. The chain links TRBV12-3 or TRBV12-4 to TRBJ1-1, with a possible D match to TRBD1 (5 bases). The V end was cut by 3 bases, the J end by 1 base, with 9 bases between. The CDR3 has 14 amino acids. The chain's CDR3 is CASSFRQGNTEAFF. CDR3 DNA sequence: TGTGCCAGCAGTTTCAGGCAGGGGAACACTGAAGCTTTCTTT.

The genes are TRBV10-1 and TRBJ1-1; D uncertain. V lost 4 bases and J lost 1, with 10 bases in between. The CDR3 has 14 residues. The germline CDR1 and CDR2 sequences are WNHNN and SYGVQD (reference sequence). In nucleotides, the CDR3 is TGCGCCAGCAGTGTCGGGTCGTCGAACACTGAAGCTTTCTTT. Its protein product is CASSVGSSNTEAFF.

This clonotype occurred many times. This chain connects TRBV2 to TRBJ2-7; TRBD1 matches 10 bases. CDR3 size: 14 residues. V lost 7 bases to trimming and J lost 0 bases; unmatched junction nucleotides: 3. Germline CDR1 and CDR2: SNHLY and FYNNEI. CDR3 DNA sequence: TGTGCCAGCATGAGACAGGGGGCCTCCTACGAGCAGTACTTC. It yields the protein CASMRQGASYEQYF.

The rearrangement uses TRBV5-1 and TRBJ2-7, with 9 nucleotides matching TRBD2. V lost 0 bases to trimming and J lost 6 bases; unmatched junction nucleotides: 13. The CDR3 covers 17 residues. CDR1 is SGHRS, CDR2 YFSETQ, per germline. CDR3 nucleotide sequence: TGCGCCAGCAGCTTGGAATTGGCGGGAGGGCCGTTTAGCGAGCAGTACTTC. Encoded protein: CASSLELAGGPFSEQYF.

The CDR3 DNA reads as TGTGCCAGCAGCCGGGGGTTTCGGCAGTTCTTC. This encodes CASSRGFRQFF. V usage is TRBV3-1 and J usage is TRBJ2-1; the D gene could be TRBD1 or TRBD2 (5 bases each). The V gene's germline CDR1 is LGHDT and CDR2 YNNKEL (reference sequence). V was cut by 4 bases and J by 12 bases, with 10 bases left in between. The CDR3 runs 11 residues.

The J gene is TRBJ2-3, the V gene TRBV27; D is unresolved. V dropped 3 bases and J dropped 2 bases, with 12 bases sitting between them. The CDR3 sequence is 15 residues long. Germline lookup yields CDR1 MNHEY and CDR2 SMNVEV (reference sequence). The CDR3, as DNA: TGTGCCAGCAGTTTCACACGGGCCCTCACAGATACGCAGTATTTT. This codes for CASSFTRALTDTQYF.

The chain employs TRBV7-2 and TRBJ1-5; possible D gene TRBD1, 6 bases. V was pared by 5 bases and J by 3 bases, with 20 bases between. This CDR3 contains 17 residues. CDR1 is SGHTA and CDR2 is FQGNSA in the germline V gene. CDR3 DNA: TGTGCCAGCAGCAGGGACCTGCACACGGGGGCCAATCAGCCCCAGCATTTT. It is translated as CASSRDLHTGANQPQHF.

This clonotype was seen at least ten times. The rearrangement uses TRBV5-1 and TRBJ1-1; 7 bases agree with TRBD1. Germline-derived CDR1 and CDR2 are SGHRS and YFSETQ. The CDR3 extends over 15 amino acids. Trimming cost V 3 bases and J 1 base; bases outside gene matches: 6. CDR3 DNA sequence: TGCGCCAGCAGCTCTCGGGGACAGCCGAACACTGAAGCTTTCTTT. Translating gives CASSSRGQPNTEAFF.

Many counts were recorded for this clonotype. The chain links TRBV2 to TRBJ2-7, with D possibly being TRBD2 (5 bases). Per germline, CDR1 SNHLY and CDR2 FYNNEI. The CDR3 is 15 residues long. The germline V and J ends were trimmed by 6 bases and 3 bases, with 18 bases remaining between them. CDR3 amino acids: CASSPAGDGDYEQYF. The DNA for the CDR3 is TGTGCCAGCAGCCCCGCCGGGGATGGGGACTACGAGCAGTACTTC.

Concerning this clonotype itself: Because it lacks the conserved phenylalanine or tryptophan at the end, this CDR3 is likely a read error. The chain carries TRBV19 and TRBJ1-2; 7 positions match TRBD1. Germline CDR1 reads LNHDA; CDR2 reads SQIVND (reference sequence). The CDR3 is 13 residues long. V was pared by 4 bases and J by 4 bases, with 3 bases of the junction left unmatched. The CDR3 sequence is CASSTQGSYGYTL. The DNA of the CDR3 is TGTGCCAGTAGTACACAGGGGAGCTATGGCTACACCCTC.

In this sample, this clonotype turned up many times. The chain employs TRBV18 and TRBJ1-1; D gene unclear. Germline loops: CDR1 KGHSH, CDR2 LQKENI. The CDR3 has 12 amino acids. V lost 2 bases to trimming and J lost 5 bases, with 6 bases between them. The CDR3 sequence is CASSPTPTEAFF. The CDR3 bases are TGTGCCAGCTCACCAACGCCAACTGAAGCTTTCTTT.

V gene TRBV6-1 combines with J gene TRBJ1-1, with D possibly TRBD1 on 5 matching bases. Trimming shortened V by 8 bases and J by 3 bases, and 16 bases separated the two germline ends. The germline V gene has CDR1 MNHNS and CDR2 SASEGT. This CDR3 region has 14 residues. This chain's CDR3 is CASVEGSGDTEAFF. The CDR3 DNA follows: TGTGCCAGCGTGGAGGGGTCGGGGGACACTGAAGCTTTCTTT.

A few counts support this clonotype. The CDR3 DNA reads TGTGCCAGCAGTTCGCGCCGTAATAATTCACCCCTCCACTTT. Protein product: CASSSRRNNSPLHF. The V gene is TRBV27, the J gene TRBJ1-6, with D hard to call. Trimming pared 4 bases from V and 5 bases from J, leaving 9 bases between. Germline assignment: CDR1 MNHEY and CDR2 SMNVEV (reference sequence). There are 14 residues in the CDR3.

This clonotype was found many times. DNA for the CDR3: TGTGCCAGCAGTCCCCGGGACGGATTCTACGAGCAGTACTTC. It yields the protein CASSPRDGFYEQYF. The rearrangement uses TRBV6-1 and TRBJ2-7; D tentatively fits TRBD1 or TRBD2 (5 bases each). Trimming took 5 bases from V and 3 from J, leaving 14 bases between them. CDR3 size: 14 residues. Germline V CDR1 and CDR2: MNHNS, SASEGT.

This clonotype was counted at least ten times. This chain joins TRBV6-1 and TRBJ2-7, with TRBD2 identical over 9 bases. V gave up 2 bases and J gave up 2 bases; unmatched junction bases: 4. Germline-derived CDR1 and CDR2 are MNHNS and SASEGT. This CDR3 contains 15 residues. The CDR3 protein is CASSEFIAGAYEQYF. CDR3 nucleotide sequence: TGTGCCAGCAGTGAATTTATAGCGGGGGCCTACGAGCAGTACTTC.

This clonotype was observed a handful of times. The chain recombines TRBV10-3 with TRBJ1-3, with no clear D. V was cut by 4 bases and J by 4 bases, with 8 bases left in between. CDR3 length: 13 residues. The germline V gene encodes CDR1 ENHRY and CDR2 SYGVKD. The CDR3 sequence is CAISGVGGNTIYF. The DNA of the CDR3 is TGTGCCATCAGTGGTGTGGGGGGAAACACCATATATTTT.

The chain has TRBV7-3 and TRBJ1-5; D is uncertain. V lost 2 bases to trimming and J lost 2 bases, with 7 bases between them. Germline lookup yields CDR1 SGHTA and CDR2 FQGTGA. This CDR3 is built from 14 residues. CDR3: CASSLHLRNQPQHF. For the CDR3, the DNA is TGTGCCAGCAGCTTACATTTACGCAATCAGCCCCAGCATTTT.

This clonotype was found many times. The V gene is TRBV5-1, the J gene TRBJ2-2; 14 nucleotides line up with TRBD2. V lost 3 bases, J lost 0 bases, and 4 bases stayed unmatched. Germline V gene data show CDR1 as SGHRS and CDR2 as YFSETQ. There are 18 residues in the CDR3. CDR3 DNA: TGCGCCAGCAGCTGGACTAGCGGGGGGCTGGCGAACACCGGGGAGCTGTTTTTT. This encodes CASSWTSGGLANTGELFF. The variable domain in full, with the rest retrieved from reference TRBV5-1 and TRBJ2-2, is KAGVTQTPRYLIKTRGQQVTLSCSPISGHRSVSWYQQTPGQGLQFLFEYFSETQRNKGNFPGRFSGRQFSNSRSEMNVSTLELGDSALYLCASSWTSGGLANTGELFFGEGSRLTVL.

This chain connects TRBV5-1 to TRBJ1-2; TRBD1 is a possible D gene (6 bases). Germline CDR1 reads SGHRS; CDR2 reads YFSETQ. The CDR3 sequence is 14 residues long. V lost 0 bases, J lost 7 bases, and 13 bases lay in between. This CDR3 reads CASSLAPGEAGYTF. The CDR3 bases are TGCGCCAGCAGCTTGGCCCCAGGGGAAGCTGGCTACACCTTC.

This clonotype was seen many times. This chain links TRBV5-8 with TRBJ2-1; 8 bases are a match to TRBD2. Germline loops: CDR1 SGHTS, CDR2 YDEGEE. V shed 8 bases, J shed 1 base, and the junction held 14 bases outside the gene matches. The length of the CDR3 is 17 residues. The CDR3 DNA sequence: TGTGCCAGATCGCCTCAGGTAGCGGGGCAATCCTACAATGAGCAGTTCTTC. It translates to CARSPQVAGQSYNEQFF.

The CDR3 here is CASSASGTGGIYGYTF. CDR3 DNA: TGTGCCAGCAGCGCGTCCGGGACAGGGGGCATCTATGGCTACACCTTC. This rearrangement joins TRBV7-9 to TRBJ1-2; the match to TRBD1 covers 12 bases. The J segment lost 4 bases and the V segment lost 5 bases, leaving 8 bases of the junction unmatched. The CDR3 consists of 16 residues. Looked up from germline, CDR1 is SEHNR and CDR2 is FQNEAQ (reference sequence).

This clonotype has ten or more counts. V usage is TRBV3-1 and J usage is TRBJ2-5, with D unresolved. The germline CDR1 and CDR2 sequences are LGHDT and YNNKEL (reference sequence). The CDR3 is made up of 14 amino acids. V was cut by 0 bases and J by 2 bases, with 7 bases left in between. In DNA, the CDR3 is TGTGCCAGCAGCCAAGATCTGACACAAGAGACCCAGTACTTC. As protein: CASSQDLTQETQYF.